The clone carrying this TCR beta chain has at least ten counts. Antigen unknown. J lost 1 base, V lost 4 bases, and 7 bases had no gene match. The germline V gene has CDR1 SGHTA and CDR2 FQGNSA. The CDR3 is made up of 16 amino acids. This record comes from a study of spatial heterogeneity in lung cancer. Overall study context: The average count in raw reads for each unique TCR and UMI combination exceeded nine appearances.

General observations from the study: Blood carried ubiquitous expanded tumor TCRs more at resection than follow-up.

Each TCR cDNA molecule bore a unique molecular identifier. TCRdb processed the 5' RACE reads anew with MiXCR; each CDR3 protein has one entry. The sample has nearly 50,000 distinct CDR3 sequences; around 7.6% are singletons. Sample time point: sample taken at primary tumor resection. Whole RNA came from tumor, nontumor lung or frozen PBMC and was sequenced without being sorted. Around 68 TRACERx patients with early, untreated non-small cell lung cancer donated samples. The sample consisted of PBMCs, taken at surgery. This chain uses TRBV7-2 with TRBJ2-3; TRBD2 matches 8 bases. This TCR derives from a female donor with early-stage non-small cell lung cancer. CDR3 amino acids: CASSSVPAGGTDTQYF. CDR3 in DNA: TGTGCCAGCAGCTCGGTCCCAGCGGGGGGCACAGATACGCAGTATTTT.